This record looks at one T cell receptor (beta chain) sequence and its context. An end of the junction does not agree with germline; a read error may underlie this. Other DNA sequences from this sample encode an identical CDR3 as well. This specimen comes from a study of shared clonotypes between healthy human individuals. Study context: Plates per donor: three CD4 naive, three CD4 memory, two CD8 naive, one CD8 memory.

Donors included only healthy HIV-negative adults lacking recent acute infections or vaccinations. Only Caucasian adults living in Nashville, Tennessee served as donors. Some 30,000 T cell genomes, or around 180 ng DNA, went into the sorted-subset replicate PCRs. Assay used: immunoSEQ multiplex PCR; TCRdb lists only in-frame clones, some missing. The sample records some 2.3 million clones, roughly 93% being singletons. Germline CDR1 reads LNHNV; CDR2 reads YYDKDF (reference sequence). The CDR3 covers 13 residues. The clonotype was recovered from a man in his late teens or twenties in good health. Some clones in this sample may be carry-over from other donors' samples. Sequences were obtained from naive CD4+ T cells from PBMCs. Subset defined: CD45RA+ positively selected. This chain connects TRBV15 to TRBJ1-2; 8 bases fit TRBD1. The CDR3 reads CATSRDRGYGYTF. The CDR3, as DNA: TGTGCCACCAGCCGAGACAGGGGCTATGGCTACACCTTC.